Here is one T cell receptor beta chain with its context. This CDR3 is 11 amino acids long. With 4 bases removed from V and 4 bases from J, the gap between germline ends came to 5 bases. Per germline, CDR1 LNHDA and CDR2 SQIVND (reference sequence). The data were obtained in a study of blood T cell repertoires in COVID-19. Overall study context: T cells, B-cell-depleted T cells, or PBMCs supplied cDNA or gDNA.

Under the authors' procedure: The assay estimated nucleated cells by amplifying reference gene primers. The data were produced by immunoSEQ multiplex PCR, yet TCRdb's version contains in-frame clones alone and is incomplete. V and J calls and clone size are as listed in that table; D and trimming were resolved from the DNA. The sample lists around 95,000 clones; roughly 80% were seen once. Source material: peripheral blood. The V call is TRBV19, the J call TRBJ2-7; D gene ambiguous. The receptor was derived from a man between 65 and 79 years old with active or convalescent COVID-19. The CDR3 DNA follows: TGTGCCAGTAGTACAACATACGAGCAGTACTTC. Translating it yields CASSTTYEQYF. The entire variable domain, with the rest obtained from reference TRBV19 and TRBJ2-7, is as follows: DGGITQSPKYLFRKEGQNVTLSCEQNLNHDAMYWYRQDPGQGLRLIYYSQIVNDFQKGDIAEGYSVSREKKESFPLTVTSAQKNPTAFYLCASSTTYEQYFGPGTRLTVT.